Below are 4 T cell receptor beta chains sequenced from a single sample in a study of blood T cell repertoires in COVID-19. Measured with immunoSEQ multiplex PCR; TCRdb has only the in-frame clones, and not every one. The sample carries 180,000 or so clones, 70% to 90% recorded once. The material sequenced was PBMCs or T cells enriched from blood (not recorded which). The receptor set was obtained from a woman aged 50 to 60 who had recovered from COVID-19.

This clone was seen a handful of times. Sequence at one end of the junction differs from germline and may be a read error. In nucleotides, the CDR3 is TGTGCCAGCTCCAAAGGGGGGGACAGGAGCTCTTCGGCCTTC. This gives the protein CASSKGGDRSSSAF. The rearrangement links TRBV25-1 to TRBJ1-2; 8 bases map to TRBD1. There are 14 residues in the CDR3. Per the germline V gene, CDR1 is MGHDK and CDR2 is SYGVNS.

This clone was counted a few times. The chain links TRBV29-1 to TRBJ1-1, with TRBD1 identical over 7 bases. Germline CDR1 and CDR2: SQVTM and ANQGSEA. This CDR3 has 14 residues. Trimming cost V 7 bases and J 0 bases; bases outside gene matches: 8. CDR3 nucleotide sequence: TGCAGCGCCAAACAGGGGATAGTGAACACTGAAGCTTTCTTT. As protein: CSAKQGIVNTEAFF.

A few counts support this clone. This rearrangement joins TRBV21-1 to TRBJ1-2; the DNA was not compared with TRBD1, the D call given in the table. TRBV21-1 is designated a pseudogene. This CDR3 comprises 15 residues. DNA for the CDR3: TGTGCCAGCAGCAAGGCCCCAGGGTCCCTCTATGGCTACACCTTC. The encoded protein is CASSKAPGSLYGYTF.

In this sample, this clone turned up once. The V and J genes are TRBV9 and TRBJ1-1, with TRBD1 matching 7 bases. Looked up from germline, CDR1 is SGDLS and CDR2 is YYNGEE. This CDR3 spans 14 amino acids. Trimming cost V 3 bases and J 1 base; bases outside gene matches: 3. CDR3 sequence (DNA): TGTGCCAGCAGCGGACAGGGCGAGAACACTGAAGCTTTCTTT. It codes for CASSGQGENTEAFF.